A selection of T cell receptor beta chains follows, all from one sample in a study of blood T cell repertoires in COVID-19. Produced via immunoSEQ multiplex PCR; TCRdb's table is partial and in-frame only. The sample includes approximately 150,000 clones, approximately 80% of them seen just once. Sequenced sample: peripheral blood. These TCRs come from a man aged 55 to 70 with active or convalescent COVID-19. The CDR3 runs from the conserved cysteine through the conserved F or W. Each record gives: J gene, V gene, clone size, D gene, CDR3 DNA, CDR3 protein. The D gene is left open where the match is weak. Clone size is given for some rows only: seen once, a few or many times, or a class if the clone is expanded.

J gene: TRBJ1-2
V gene: TRBV14
clone size: once
D gene: .
CDR3 DNA: TGTGCCAGCAGCCAAGACGGGGGGAGAAGTGGCTACACCTTC
CDR3 protein: CASSQDGGRSGYTF

J gene: TRBJ2-1
V gene: TRBV6-5
clone size: .
D gene: TRBD2
CDR3 DNA: TGTGCCAGCAGTTACGTAGCGGGGGACAATGAGCAGTTCTTC
CDR3 protein: CASSYVAGDNEQFF

J gene: TRBJ2-5
V gene: TRBV6-5
clone size: .
D gene: TRBD1
CDR3 DNA: TGTGCCAGCAGTTACACCTCCGGGACAGGGGTGGAGACCCAGTACTTC
CDR3 protein: CASSYTSGTGVETQYF

J gene: TRBJ1-3
V gene: TRBV19
clone size: .
D gene: TRBD1
CDR3 DNA: TGTGCCAGTAGTAGGCCCCAGGGGGCTTCGGGTGGAAACACCATATATTTT
CDR3 protein: CASSRPQGASGGNTIYF

J gene: TRBJ1-1
V gene: TRBV6-6
clone size: .
D gene: TRBD1
CDR3 DNA: TGTGCCAGCAGAAGAGACAGGGGGCTCACTGAAGCTTTCTTT
CDR3 protein: CASRRDRGLTEAFF

J gene: TRBJ2-7
V gene: TRBV11-3
clone size: .
D gene: .
CDR3 DNA: TGTGCCAGCAGCTTGCACACGGGACTGTACTACGAGCAGTACTTC
CDR3 protein: CASSLHTGLYYEQYF

J gene: TRBJ2-3
V gene: TRBV19
clone size: .
D gene: .
CDR3 DNA: TGTGCCTGCGGTCGGCAGGGCCTCGGAGATACGCAGTATTTT
CDR3 protein: CACGRQGLGDTQYF

J gene: TRBJ1-5
V gene: TRBV12-5
clone size: .
D gene: TRBD1
CDR3 DNA: TGTGCTAGTGGTCCCCCCGACAGGGGCGTCGATCCCCAGCATTTT
CDR3 protein: CASGPPDRGVDPQHF

J gene: TRBJ1-6
V gene: TRBV7-2
clone size: .
D gene: .
CDR3 DNA: TGTGCCAGCAGCACCCCACAGGGTAGCTCCTATAATTCACCCCTCCACTTT
CDR3 protein: CASSTPQGSSYNSPLHF

J gene: TRBJ1-1
V gene: TRBV5-4
clone size: .
D gene: .
CDR3 DNA: TGTGCCAGCAGCTTTTGGGGGGAGAACACTGAAGCTTTCTTT
CDR3 protein: CASSFWGENTEAFF

J gene: TRBJ2-2
V gene: TRBV7-8
clone size: once
D gene: .
CDR3 DNA: TGTGCCAGCAGCTTAGTTAGCGGGAACACCGGGGAGCTGTTTTTT
CDR3 protein: CASSLVSGNTGELFF

J gene: TRBJ2-3
V gene: TRBV11-3
clone size: .
D gene: TRBD1
CDR3 DNA: TGTGCCAGCAGCTTAATCCCAGGACAGGGGGCCAGGGGAGATACGCAGTATTTT
CDR3 protein: CASSLIPGQGARGDTQYF